The sequence of this T cell receptor beta chain was determined in a study of Graves' ophthalmopathy and Graves' hyperthyroidism. For the study at large: Sampling took place at initial diagnosis, with peripheral blood obtained before any treatment.

Regarding the study as a whole: Ophthalmopathy versus stable hyperthyroidism: 13-signature model gave just under 90% sensitivity, just under 82% specificity. Most clonotypes expanded in thyroid above 0.001 frequency were present in blood too.

This clonotype appeared a few times. What it recognizes is unknown. Certain patients, namely those with other autoimmune diseases, uncontrolled infections, pregnancy or lactation, were excluded. Amplifying from RNA transcripts, the study obtained TCR beta CDR3 regions. RT-PCR was first run with HTBI primers, then multiplex PCR in a second round. TCRdb ran MiXCR on the multiplex PCR reads and lists one entry per CDR3 protein. The table shows approximately 330,000 distinct CDR3 sequences, with about a sixth occurring only once. The clonotype was recovered from an adult man with Graves' ophthalmopathy. Sample: peripheral blood.

The CDR3 loop is CSARDPVRAYEQYF. The CDR3, as DNA: TGCAGTGCTAGAGATCCGGTCAGGGCCTACGAGCAGTACTTC. J is TRBJ2-7 and V is TRBV20-1; D possibly corresponds to TRBD1 (5 bases). The CDR3 consists of 14 residues. The germline V gene has CDR1 DFQATT and CDR2 SNEGSKA (reference sequence). The V end was cut by 0 bases, the J end by 2 bases, with 11 bases between.